This entry lists 20 T cell receptor beta chains sequenced from one sample in a study of T cell repertoires in cytomegalovirus infection. One entry per CDR3 protein, called by TCRdb with MiXCR from the reads. This sample has 55,000 to 70,000 distinct CDR3 sequences, with 33% found just once. No antigens are known for them. The specimen was PBMCs, sequenced either directly or after in vitro stimulation (not recorded which). These receptor sequences come from a human donor in good health (CMV status not recorded). Some clones in this sample may be carry-over from other donors' samples.

This clonotype has just a few counts. The rearrangement links TRBV7-9 to TRBJ2-2; 8 nucleotides agree with TRBD2. This CDR3 has 14 residues. Germline trimming cut 11 bases from V and 0 bases from J; bases unmatched to any gene: 5. Germline assignment: CDR1 SEHNR and CDR2 FQNEAQ (reference sequence). In DNA form, the CDR3 reads TGTGCCGCGGGGGGCAGTTCGAACACCGGGGAGCTGTTTTTT. It translates to CAAGGSSNTGELFF.

This chain connects TRBV11-2 to TRBJ1-5, with D tentatively TRBD1 (5 bases). V was shortened by 3 bases and J by 5 bases, with 8 bases between the two germline ends. The CDR3 runs 13 residues. Looked up from germline, CDR1 is SGHAT and CDR2 is FQNNGV. For the CDR3, the DNA is TGTGCCAGCAGCTTGGGACCTGATCAGCCCCAGCATTTT. It yields the protein CASSLGPDQPQHF. The full variable domain, in which reference TRBV11-2 and TRBJ1-5 provide the parts outside the CDR3, is EAGVAQSPRYKIIEKRQSVAFWCNPISGHATLYWYQQILGQGPKLLIQFQNNGVVDDSQLPKDRFSAERLKGVDSTLKIQPAKLEDSAVYLCASSLGPDQPQHFGDGTRLSIL.

The chain recombines TRBV7-8 with TRBJ2-5; TRBD2 is a possible D gene (6 bases). Germline CDR1 is SGHVS and CDR2 is FQNEAQ. V gave up 5 bases and J gave up 0 bases, with 16 bases separating them. This CDR3 has 16 amino acids. The CDR3 reads CASSLSHGTYQETQYF. The CDR3 DNA sequence: TGTGCCAGCAGCCTCAGCCACGGGACTTACCAAGAGACCCAGTACTTC.

This clonotype has a handful of counts. The V call is TRBV5-8, the J call TRBJ1-5; possible D gene TRBD1, 5 bases. The germline V gene has CDR1 SGHTS and CDR2 YDEGEE. The CDR3 runs 16 residues. Trimming cost V 2 bases and J 7 bases, with 19 bases left between them. The CDR3 sequence: CASSFGRGTYPQPQHF. The CDR3 DNA reads TGTGCCAGCAGCTTTGGCCGAGGGACCTACCCCCAGCCCCAGCATTTT.

This clonotype occurred a few times. The chain combines TRBV12-3 or TRBV12-4 with TRBJ2-1; 7 nucleotides agree with TRBD1. Trimming at V came to 4 bases and at J to 7 bases, leaving 10 bases not matched to a gene. This CDR3 comprises 15 residues. CDR3 in amino acids: CASSSTGTPGNEQFF. Written as DNA, the CDR3 is TGTGCCAGCAGTTCGACAGGGACCCCTGGGAATGAGCAGTTCTTC.

There are many counts of this clonotype. CDR3 DNA sequence: TGCGCCAGCAGCTTATTCCGGGAGTCCGGGGAGCTGTTTTTT. Its translation: CASSLFRESGELFF. This chain uses TRBV5-1 with TRBJ2-2; perhaps TRBD2 as D (6 bases). The CDR3 totals 14 residues. The V and J ends lost 2 bases and 6 bases respectively, with 11 bases between them. Germline CDR1 and CDR2: SGHRS and YFSETQ. Based on the CDR3 plus reference TRBV5-1 and TRBJ2-2, the full variable domain is KAGVTQTPRYLIKTRGQQVTLSCSPISGHRSVSWYQQTPGQGLQFLFEYFSETQRNKGNFPGRFSGRQFSNSRSEMNVSTLELGDSALYLCASSLFRESGELFFGEGSRLTVL.

The table lists this clonotype with a few counts. The chain links TRBV6-2 or TRBV6-3 to TRBJ1-1; 7 nucleotides line up with TRBD1. J was trimmed by 5 bases and V by 2 bases; bases with no gene match: 8. CDR1 MNHEY and CDR2 SVGEGT come from the germline V gene. CDR3 length: 15 residues. As DNA, the CDR3 is TGTGCCAGCAGTTACCCGGACAGGAAAAAGACTGAAGCTTTCTTT. Its protein is CASSYPDRKKTEAFF.

The chain recombines TRBV10-3 with TRBJ1-1; TRBD1 matches 10 bases. CDR3 length: 16 residues. The junction had 11 bases not matched to a gene; V was cut back by 6 bases and J by 4 bases. Germline lookup yields CDR1 ENHRY and CDR2 SYGVKD. The CDR3 DNA reads TGTGCCATCAGCCCCGGGACAGGGGTGGGGGTCACTGAAGCTTTCTTT. Translating it yields CAISPGTGVGVTEAFF.

This clonotype occurred many times. The DNA of the CDR3 is TGTGCCAGCAGCTTAGGTCGCTACAATGAGCAGTTCTTC. Its protein is CASSLGRYNEQFF. The chain couples TRBV7-8 to TRBJ2-1; D call uncertain. The CDR3 is 13 residues long. Germline V gives CDR1 SGHVS, CDR2 FQNEAQ. V was trimmed by 1 base and J by 3 bases, leaving 4 bases between them.

This chain uses TRBV3-1 with TRBJ2-1; D uncertain. Trimming took 0 bases from V and 4 from J, leaving 4 bases between them. CDR1 is LGHDT, CDR2 YNNKEL, per germline (reference sequence). The CDR3 has 13 residues. The CDR3 here is CASSQEAYNEQFF. The CDR3 coding sequence is TGTGCCAGCAGCCAAGAGGCGTACAATGAGCAGTTCTTC.

The rearrangement links TRBV2 to TRBJ1-1, with 10 bases matching TRBD1. Looked up from germline, CDR1 is SNHLY and CDR2 is FYNNEI. This CDR3 comprises 17 residues. Trimming at V came to 6 bases and at J to 0 bases, leaving 10 bases not matched to a gene. CDR3 in DNA: TGTGCCAGCAGCCCCCGGGACAGGGGCCAGTTGAACACTGAAGCTTTCTTT. It specifies CASSPRDRGQLNTEAFF.

This clonotype was counted a few times. V is TRBV4-1 and J is TRBJ2-5; D is ambiguous. This CDR3 region has 11 residues. Per germline, CDR1 MGHRA and CDR2 YSYEKL. The germline V and J ends were trimmed by 1 base and 11 bases, with 8 bases remaining between them. The CDR3 coding sequence is TGCGCCAGCAGCCAAGGGACCTTTCAGTACTTC. The encoded protein is CASSQGTFQYF.

The chain links TRBV29-1 to TRBJ1-1; D gene uncertain. Trimming cost V 6 bases and J 4 bases, with 9 bases left between them. CDR3 length: 11 residues. Germline CDR1 reads SQVTM; CDR2 reads ANQGSEA. The chain's CDR3 is CSVPVRTEAFF. The CDR3 DNA reads as TGCAGCGTCCCCGTGCGCACTGAAGCTTTCTTT. Drawing the rest from reference TRBV29-1 and TRBJ1-1, the complete variable domain is SAVISQKPSRDICQRGTSLTIQCQVDSQVTMMFWYRQQPGQSLTLIATANQGSEATYESGFVIDKFPISRPNLTFSTLTVSNMSPEDSSIYLCSVPVRTEAFFGQGTRLTVV.

The CDR3 spells CATSPGNTEAFF. The CDR3 DNA reads TGTGCCACCTCCCCCGGGAACACTGAAGCTTTCTTT. J is TRBJ1-1 and V is TRBV12-3 or TRBV12-4; D gene ambiguous. The V end lost 10 bases, the J end lost 1 base, and 10 bases lay between the germline ends. The CDR3 sequence is 12 residues long.

The chain recombines TRBV7-9 with TRBJ2-3; 9 bases are a match to TRBD2. From germline, CDR1 is SEHNR and CDR2 FQNEAQ (reference sequence). V was pared by 4 bases and J by 8 bases, with 4 bases of the junction left unmatched. The CDR3 contains 13 residues. The CDR3 DNA reads TGTGCCAGCAGCTCCCGGACTAGCGTTACGCAGTATTTT. Amino acids: CASSSRTSVTQYF.

This clonotype was detected ten times or more. The chain is built from TRBV7-8 and TRBJ2-1, with D possibly being TRBD1 or TRBD2 (5 bases each). In germline, CDR1 is SGHVS, CDR2 FQNEAQ. The CDR3 runs 13 residues. Trimming pared 8 bases from V and 2 bases from J, leaving 10 bases between. The CDR3, as DNA: TGTGCCAGCGGCCAGGGAGCCTACAATGAGCAGTTCTTC. Translated, it gives CASGQGAYNEQFF.

CDR3 nucleotides: TGTGCCAGCAGCTTGGGAGCGGGACCGGGCAATGAGCAGTTCTTC. This translates into CASSLGAGPGNEQFF. V and J are TRBV5-4 and TRBJ2-1; 7 nucleotides align to TRBD2. Germline CDR1 and CDR2: SGHNT and YYREEE (reference sequence). Trimming cost V 0 bases and J 6 bases; bases outside gene matches: 6. The CDR3 runs 15 residues.

The chain uses TRBV7-2 and TRBJ1-2, with D possibly being TRBD1 (5 bases). The V end lost 1 base, the J end lost 7 bases, and 13 bases lay between the germline ends. The CDR3 length is 14 residues. Germline-derived CDR1 and CDR2 are SGHTA and FQGNSA. The CDR3 loop is CASSLVRGLGGYTF. In DNA form, the CDR3 reads TGTGCCAGCAGCTTAGTTCGGGGACTGGGTGGCTACACCTTC.

This clonotype was seen only once. The gene calls are TRBV19 and TRBJ1-5; TRBD1 matches at 9 bases. Germline-derived CDR1 and CDR2 are LNHDA and SQIVND (reference sequence). The V and J ends lost 10 bases and 0 bases, in that order; junction bases with no gene match: 4. The CDR3 consists of 14 residues. Written as DNA, the CDR3 is TGTGCCACGGACAGGGGCTATAGCAATCAGCCCCAGCATTTT. Its translation is CATDRGYSNQPQHF. The variable domain in full, completed from reference TRBV19 and TRBJ1-5, reads DGGITQSPKYLFRKEGQNVTLSCEQNLNHDAMYWYRQDPGQGLRLIYYSQIVNDFQKGDIAEGYSVSREKKESFPLTVTSAQKNPTAFYLCATDRGYSNQPQHFGDGTRLSIL.

In its sample, this clonotype was seen a few times. The chain employs TRBV7-4 and TRBJ2-7, with 8 bases identical to TRBD1. V dropped 1 base and J dropped 8; count of bases not matched to a gene: 7. The CDR3 length is 14 residues. Germline lookup yields CDR1 SGHVT and CDR2 SQSDAQ. CDR3 DNA sequence: TGTGCCAGCAGCTTAGAGCAGGGGGCAAGTCAGCAGTACTTC. It yields the protein CASSLEQGASQQYF.